The rows below give T cell receptor beta chains drawn from one sample of a study of vaccination and CD4 T cells after COVID-19. Each CDR3 protein is one row after TCRdb ran MiXCR on the PCR reads. The repertoire holds some 20,000 distinct CDR3 sequences, with around 44% as singletons. These TCRs are of unknown antigen specificity. The sample comprised CD4+ T cells from blood, cultured in vitro. The receptors shown here come from a human donor who had recovered from COVID-19. The conserved cysteine and the conserved F or W are not part of the CDR3 here. Each record gives: V gene, CDR3 length, CDR3 protein.

v_call: TRBV5-1; cdr3_length: 13; cdr3_aa: ASSLVATSYNEQF
v_call: TRBV21-1; cdr3_length: 11; cdr3_aa: ASSKVGNTEAF
v_call: TRBV6-1; cdr3_length: 14; cdr3_aa: ASSPPGVLGMGEQY
v_call: TRBV5-4; cdr3_length: 10; cdr3_aa: ASSLGVGEQF
v_call: TRBV7-8; cdr3_length: 13; cdr3_aa: ASSPQTATNTEAF
v_call: TRBV10-3; cdr3_length: 12; cdr3_aa: AVKGGRGIYGYT
v_call: TRBV20-1; cdr3_length: 14; cdr3_aa: SARNPYRDRVYGYT
v_call: TRBV19; cdr3_length: 13; cdr3_aa: ASSIRPGGWETQY
v_call: TRBV6-5; cdr3_length: 15; cdr3_aa: ASSYLLILVAQETQY
v_call: TRBV7-8; cdr3_length: 13; cdr3_aa: ASSESPATNEKLF
v_call: TRBV20-1; cdr3_length: 14; cdr3_aa: SARASLKGHTYEQY
v_call: TRBV20-1; cdr3_length: 12; cdr3_aa: SDLRDRGATEQF
v_call: TRBV11-3; cdr3_length: 22; cdr3_aa: ASSSGRLAGGHAKALTSTDTQY
v_call: TRBV28; cdr3_length: 15; cdr3_aa: ASSFPASIEANYGYT
v_call: TRBV12-5; cdr3_length: 10; cdr3_aa: ASGPYNSPLH
v_call: TRBV28; cdr3_length: 12; cdr3_aa: ASSLWQGNQPQH
v_call: TRBV6-4; cdr3_length: 12; cdr3_aa: ASSDPTGIHEQF
v_call: TRBV28; cdr3_length: 12; cdr3_aa: ASSRMGGSYEQY
v_call: TRBV15; cdr3_length: 10; cdr3_aa: ATSRDSGTQY
v_call: TRBV12-3/TRBV12-4; cdr3_length: 15; cdr3_aa: ASSLASGGPNSYEQY
v_call: TRBV25-1; cdr3_length: 15; cdr3_aa: ASSDAGTQYSNQPQH
v_call: TRBV25-1; cdr3_length: 13; cdr3_aa: ASSESSGSGNTIY
v_call: TRBV24-1; cdr3_length: 12; cdr3_aa: ATSDAGTGYEQY
v_call: TRBV2; cdr3_length: 14; cdr3_aa: ASSEAGTSGGRTQY
v_call: TRBV20-1; cdr3_length: 12; cdr3_aa: SAQASGARGEQF
v_call: TRBV27; cdr3_length: 14; cdr3_aa: ASSSTGRISNYGYT
v_call: TRBV7-2; cdr3_length: 11; cdr3_aa: ASSNQGFTEAF
v_call: TRBV27; cdr3_length: 10; cdr3_aa: ATRGTEETQY